This T cell receptor (beta chain) was captured by sequencing in a study of T cell repertoires in cytomegalovirus infection. Study at large: CMV infection and matching HLA type were both indicated by public TCR beta signatures.

A remark on this clonotype: Its antigen is as yet unknown.

One entry per CDR3 protein results from TCRdb running MiXCR on the reads. The data show around 140,000 distinct CDR3 sequences, over 25% seen once. V was clipped by 2 bases and J by 5 bases, with 14 bases between them. This CDR3 is 14 amino acids long. In germline, CDR1 is SQVTM, CDR2 ANQGSEA. This clonotype was obtained from a human donor in good health (CMV status not recorded). Some clones in this sample may be carry-over from other donors' samples. The sample was CD8+ T cells from cultured PBMCs, taken from culture after CMV antigen stimulation. V and J are TRBV29-1 and TRBJ2-3; D is unclear. The CDR3 spells CSVELGFSGDTQYF. The CDR3, as DNA: TGCAGCGTTGAACTGGGCTTTTCGGGAGATACGCAGTATTTT.